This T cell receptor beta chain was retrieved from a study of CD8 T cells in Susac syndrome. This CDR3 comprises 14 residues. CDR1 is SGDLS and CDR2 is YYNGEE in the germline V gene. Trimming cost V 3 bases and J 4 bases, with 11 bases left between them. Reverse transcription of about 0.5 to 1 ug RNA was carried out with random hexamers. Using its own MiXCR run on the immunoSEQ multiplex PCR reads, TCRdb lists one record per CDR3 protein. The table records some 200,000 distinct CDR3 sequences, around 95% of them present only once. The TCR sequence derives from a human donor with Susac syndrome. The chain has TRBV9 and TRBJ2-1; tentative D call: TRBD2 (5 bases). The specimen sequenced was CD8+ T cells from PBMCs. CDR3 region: CASSASSTYNEQFF. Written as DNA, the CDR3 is TGTGCCAGCAGCGCTAGCTCTACTTACAATGAGCAGTTCTTC. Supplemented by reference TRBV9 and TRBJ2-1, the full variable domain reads DSGVTQTPKHLITATGQRVTLRCSPRSGDLSVYWYQQSLDQGLQFLIQYYNGEERAKGNILERFSAQQFPDLHSELNLSSLELGDSALYFCASSASSTYNEQFFGPGTRLTVL.